Here is one T cell receptor beta chain with its context. The CDR3 has 15 amino acids. Germline lookup yields CDR1 SNHLY and CDR2 FYNNEI. V shed 6 bases and J shed 0 bases, with 15 bases lying between them. Original methodology: By means of reference gene primer amplification, nucleated cell counts were estimated. Assay used: immunoSEQ multiplex PCR; TCRdb lists only in-frame clones, some missing. V and J calls and clone size come straight from that table; D and trimming were deduced from the DNA. Here the sample spans approximately 60,000 clones, around 90% being singletons. This sample is part of a study of blood T cell repertoires in COVID-19. About the research overall: The United States, Italy and Spain supplied acute and convalescent COVID-19 samples. The cDNA or gDNA used as material had been derived from T cells, B-cell-depleted T cells, or PBMCs.

This TCR was recovered from a woman of 80 years or more with COVID-19, enrolled during active disease. This chain connects TRBV2 to TRBJ2-7, with D perhaps matching TRBD1 (6 bases). The sequencing sample was made of peripheral blood. This CDR3 reads CASRNDRLLSYEQYF. CDR3 nucleotide sequence: TGTGCCAGCAGAAATGACAGGCTCCTCTCCTACGAGCAGTACTTC.